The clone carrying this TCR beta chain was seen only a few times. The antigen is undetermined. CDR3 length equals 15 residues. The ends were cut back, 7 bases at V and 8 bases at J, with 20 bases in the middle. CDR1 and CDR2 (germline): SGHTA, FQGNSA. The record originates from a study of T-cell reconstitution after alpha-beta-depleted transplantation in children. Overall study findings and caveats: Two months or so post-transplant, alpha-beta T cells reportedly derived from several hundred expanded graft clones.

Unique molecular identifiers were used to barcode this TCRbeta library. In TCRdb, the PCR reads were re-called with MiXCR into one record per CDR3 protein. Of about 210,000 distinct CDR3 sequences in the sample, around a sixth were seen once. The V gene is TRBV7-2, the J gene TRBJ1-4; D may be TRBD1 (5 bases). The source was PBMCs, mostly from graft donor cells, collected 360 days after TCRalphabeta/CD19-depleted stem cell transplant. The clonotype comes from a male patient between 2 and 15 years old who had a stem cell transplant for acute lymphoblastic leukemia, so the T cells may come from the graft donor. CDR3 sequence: CASNPRGGREEKLFF. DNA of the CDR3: TGTGCCAGCAACCCTAGGGGAGGGCGTGAAGAAAAACTGTTTTTT.